This T cell receptor (beta chain) is drawn from a study of blood T cell repertoires in COVID-19. Trimming stripped 4 bases from V and 2 bases from J, with 6 bases between. This CDR3 is 12 amino acids long. Germline V gene lookup returns CDR1 SNHLY and CDR2 FYNNEI. Using immunoSEQ multiplex PCR, the repertoire was profiled, and TCRdb retains in-frame clones only, with some absent. The data contain more than 300,000 clones, under 90% of them seen just once; the ten biggest clones take up 1.5% to 2%. The rearrangement joins TRBV2 to TRBJ2-7; no definite D call. This receptor was obtained from a woman younger than 45 with COVID-19, enrolled during active disease. Input material: peripheral blood. Written as DNA, the CDR3 is TGTGCCAGCAGTGTTTCGGCCTACGAGCAGTACGTC. This encodes CASSVSAYEQYV.